This passage covers 13 T cell receptor beta chains from one sample sequenced in a study of Ad26.COV2.S vaccination and SARS-CoV-2 variants. Profiled with immunoSEQ multiplex PCR; TCRdb holds only in-frame clones, not every one. The table lists approximately 350,000 clones, roughly four fifths of them singletons. Regarding treatment: over 15 received Ad26.COV2.S at low or high dose, single or two shots; about 5 received placebo; per-sample allocation not given. Sampling was performed 63 days after the first vaccine or placebo injection. The sample was peripheral blood, taken in a trial of Ad26.COV2.S vaccine versus placebo. The source is a person between 18 and 65 years old who received the Ad26.COV2.S COVID-19 vaccine or a placebo.

The chain has TRBV9 and TRBJ2-2; the match to TRBD2 covers 10 bases. There are 16 residues in the CDR3. Germline lookup yields CDR1 SGDLS and CDR2 YYNGEE. J gave up 7 bases and V 0 bases, and 6 bases lay outside the gene matches. In DNA, the CDR3 is TGTGCCAGCAGCGTAGCGGCTAGCGGGAGTTACGGGGAGCTGTTTTTT. Translated: CASSVAASGSYGELFF.

This chain's CDR3 is CASSARGETQYF. DNA for the CDR3: TGTGCCAGTAGTGCCAGGGGCGAGACCCAGTACTTC. The genes are TRBV19 and TRBJ2-5, with a weak D call TRBD1 (6 bases). Per germline, CDR1 LNHDA and CDR2 SQIVND (reference sequence). V lost 5 bases, J lost 5 bases, and 9 bases lay in between. CDR3 length: 12 residues.

This rearrangement joins TRBV6-6 to TRBJ1-2, with TRBD1 as a possible D gene (6 bases). The CDR3 contains 13 residues. Germline V lookup: CDR1 MNHNY, CDR2 SVGAGI (reference sequence). Trimming removed 7 bases from V and 8 bases from J, with 17 bases in between. The CDR3 spells CASIPGGGRGYTF. The CDR3, as DNA: TGTGCCAGCATCCCCGGCGGGGGGCGCGGCTACACCTTC.

The chain couples TRBV9 to TRBJ2-2, with 7 bases lining up with TRBD2. The CDR3 totals 17 residues. The V gene's germline CDR1 is SGDLS and CDR2 YYNGEE. J was trimmed by 0 bases and V by 4 bases; bases with no gene match: 9. The CDR3 DNA follows: TGTGCCAGCAGCCCCGGGTTTGCGGGGGCGAACACCGGGGAGCTGTTTTTT. As protein: CASSPGFAGANTGELFF.

The rearrangement uses TRBV6-2 or TRBV6-3 and TRBJ2-7, with unresolved D. The germline gives CDR1 MNHEY, CDR2 SVGEGT. The CDR3 consists of 15 residues. V lost 2 bases, J lost 5 bases, and 16 bases lay in between. CDR3 DNA: TGTGCCAGCAGTTACGAAGGGATCTTCCCCGACGAGCAGTACTTC. Its protein product is CASSYEGIFPDEQYF.

The chain employs TRBV29-1 and TRBJ1-1; 9 nucleotides align to TRBD1. CDR3 length: 14 residues. Germline values: CDR1 SQVTM, CDR2 ANQGSEA. The V gene end was trimmed by 7 bases and the J gene end by 3 bases; junction bases not matched to a gene: 9. In DNA form, the CDR3 reads TGCAGCGGCAACAGGGGGCAAATGGACACTGAAGCTTTCTTT. Its translation is CSGNRGQMDTEAFF.

This clone was seen only once. V gene TRBV5-4 combines with J gene TRBJ1-1, with 9 nucleotides matching TRBD1. V lost 2 bases and J lost 0; bases outside the gene matches: 17. Germline CDR1 SGHNT, CDR2 YYREEE (reference sequence). This CDR3 is 20 amino acids long. The CDR3 nucleotides are TGTGCCAGCAGCTTTTATTCCGGGACAGGGATCACCAAAATGAACACTGAAGCTTTCTTT. This gives the protein CASSFYSGTGITKMNTEAFF.

The chain has TRBV11-2 and TRBJ2-7; 7 bases match TRBD1. The CDR3 spans 16 residues. Germline V CDR1 and CDR2: SGHAT, FQNNGV. The V gene end was trimmed by 4 bases and the J gene end by 0 bases; junction bases not matched to a gene: 9. The CDR3 protein is CASSSLGDSLSYEQYF. DNA of the CDR3: TGTGCCAGCAGCTCTCTTGGGGACAGCCTCTCCTACGAGCAGTACTTC.

The chain joins TRBV13 to TRBJ1-2, with 8 bases matching TRBD1. The CDR3 is made up of 14 amino acids. V dropped 7 bases and J dropped 8; count of bases not matched to a gene: 12. Germline loops: CDR1 PRHDT, CDR2 FYEKMQ (reference sequence). The CDR3: CASNPSDRGEGYTF. In nucleotides, the CDR3 is TGTGCCAGCAATCCTTCCGACAGGGGTGAAGGCTACACCTTC. Looking up the rest from reference TRBV13 and TRBJ1-2 gives the full variable domain: AAGVIQSPRHLIKEKRETATLKCYPIPRHDTVYWYQQGPGQDPQFLISFYEKMQSDKGSIPDRFSAQQFSDYHSELNMSSLELGDSALYFCASNPSDRGEGYTFGSGTRLTVV.

The CDR3 reads CASSFGGRQYF. Written as DNA, the CDR3 is TGTGCCAGCAGTTTCGGGGGGAGGCAGTACTTC. The chain employs TRBV12-3 or TRBV12-4 and TRBJ2-7, with TRBD2 identical over 7 bases. This CDR3 has 11 amino acids. The ends lost 3 bases at V and 9 bases at J; junction bases unmatched: 2.

This clone was seen more than once but under ten times. The chain carries TRBV5-1 and TRBJ1-1; the D is unclear. Germline V CDR1 and CDR2: SGHRS, YFSETQ. CDR3 length: 13 residues. V was shortened by 1 base and J by 4 bases, with 8 bases between the two germline ends. In nucleotides, the CDR3 is TGCGCCAGCAGCTTGCCCAAAAGCACTGAAGCTTTCTTT. This encodes CASSLPKSTEAFF.

The genes are TRBV10-3 and TRBJ1-5, with D tentatively TRBD1 (5 bases). V lost 10 bases, J lost 0 bases, and 16 bases lay in between. The CDR3 extends over 15 amino acids. Germline V lookup: CDR1 ENHRY, CDR2 SYGVKD. The CDR3 region is CATVAGDYSNQPQHF. The CDR3 region has the DNA TGTGCCACCGTCGCGGGGGATTATAGCAATCAGCCCCAGCATTTT.

CDR3 coding DNA: TGTGCCAGCAGTTATACGGCAGTGAATCAGCCCCAGCATTTT. This gives the protein CASSYTAVNQPQHF. V usage is TRBV6-6 and J usage is TRBJ1-5; D uncertain. Trimming took off 3 bases at V and 4 bases at J, with 10 bases between the two ends. The CDR3 runs 14 residues. The germline V gene has CDR1 MNHNY and CDR2 SVGAGI (reference sequence).